This entry describes one T cell receptor beta chain. These data belong to a study of shared clonotypes between healthy human individuals. Sorted-subset replicate PCRs used 150 to 200 ng of genomic DNA. This amount corresponded to 30,000 to 35,000 T cell genomes. Repertoires were generated with immunoSEQ multiplex PCR, while TCRdb's copy carries only in-frame clones and drops some. The sample yields about 380,000 clones, approximately 97% seen once. The V gene end was trimmed by 3 bases and the J gene end by 10 bases; junction bases not matched to a gene: 6. Germline CDR1 SEHNR, CDR2 FQNEAQ (reference sequence). The CDR3 sequence is 15 residues long.

The rearrangement links TRBV7-9 to TRBJ2-1, with 13 bases aligning to TRBD2. Sequencing used memory CD8+ T cells sorted from blood. Described subset: CD45RO+ cells pooled with CCR7-negative TemRA cells. The TCR sequence derives from a man aged 25-45 years in good health. The CDR3 protein is CASSFGTSGRGEQFF. As DNA, the CDR3 is TGTGCCAGCAGCTTTGGCACTAGCGGGAGGGGAGAGCAGTTCTTC. Combining the CDR3 with reference TRBV7-9 and TRBJ2-1 gives the whole variable domain DTGVSQNPRHKITKRGQNVTFRCDPISEHNRLYWYRQTLGQGPEFLTYFQNEAQLEKSRLLSDRFSAERPKGSFSTLEIQRTEQGDSAMYLCASSFGTSGRGEQFFGPGTRLTVL.